This T cell receptor (beta chain) was captured in a study of beta chain features in type 1 diabetes. Study results and caveats: Reduced insertions and increased deletions marked VDJ junctions in type 1 diabetes patients. Across all four CD4+ subsets, people with type 1 diabetes showed modestly shorter TCRB CDR3s. Highly expressing activated T cells could be over-counted with a cDNA template. The question of HLA type influencing TCRB rearrangement was one that remained unresolved here.

The trim removed 8 bases at V and 1 base at J, leaving 2 bases unmatched. Germline V CDR1 and CDR2: SEHNR, FQNEAQ (reference sequence). This CDR3 has 13 amino acids. This clone appeared a few times. Its target is not known. Sequenced material consisted of expressed TCRB transcripts (all of the isolated RNA was reverse transcribed). Sequencing was performed with immunoSEQ multiplex PCR; in TCRdb, only in-frame clones are kept and a portion is missing. Among about 150,000 clones, approximately 8.4% were seen once, and the ten largest hold under 0.6%. The receptor's source is a man between 18 and 29 years old with type 1 diabetes. The sequenced sample was central memory CD4+ T cells from blood. The V and J genes are TRBV7-9 and TRBJ2-3; 8 nucleotides line up with TRBD2. The DNA of the CDR3 is TGTGCCAGCGGAGCGGGGGGCACAGATACGCAGTATTTT. It yields the protein CASGAGGTDTQYF.